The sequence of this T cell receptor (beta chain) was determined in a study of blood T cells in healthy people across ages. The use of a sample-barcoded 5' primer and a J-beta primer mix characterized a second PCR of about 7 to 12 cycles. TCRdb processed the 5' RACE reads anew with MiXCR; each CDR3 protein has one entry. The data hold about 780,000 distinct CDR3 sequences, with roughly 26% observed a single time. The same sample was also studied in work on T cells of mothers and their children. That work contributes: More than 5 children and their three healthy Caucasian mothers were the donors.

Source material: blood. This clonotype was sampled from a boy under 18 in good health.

Here the CDR3 reads CASSGSGVGTEAFF. As DNA, the CDR3 is TGTGCCAGTAGTGGCTCGGGGGTTGGTACTGAAGCTTTCTTT. V gene TRBV19 combines with J gene TRBJ1-1; possible D gene TRBD1, 5 bases. This CDR3 has 14 residues. V lost 5 bases and J 5 bases, leaving 15 bases between the germline ends. Germline CDR1 is LNHDA and CDR2 is SQIVND (reference sequence). Looking up the rest from reference TRBV19 and TRBJ1-1 gives the full variable domain: DGGITQSPKYLFRKEGQNVTLSCEQNLNHDAMYWYRQDPGQGLRLIYYSQIVNDFQKGDIAEGYSVSREKKESFPLTVTSAQKNPTAFYLCASSGSGVGTEAFFGQGTRLTVV.